This TCR beta chain was obtained from a study of blood T cell repertoires in COVID-19 (dated by TCRdb to about 2020). Study-level background: Samples from collaborators originated in the United States, Italy and Spain and spanned both the acute and convalescent phases of COVID-19. The prospective study material was composed of cDNA or gDNA derived from T cells, B-cell-depleted T cells, or PBMCs. Subjects who had been exposed to COVID-19, were actively infected with it, or had recovered from it provided the deeply sampled blood TCRbeta repertoires that made up the dataset. The repertoires were released in a freely available public database intended as a resource for research on the immune response to SARS-CoV-2. Samples came from the ongoing ImmuneRACE study (first 160 participants) plus 1,254 subjects from 6 global collaborators. Sample metadata almost always included a de-identified subject ID, COVID-19 status, age in years and sex. HLA class I and class II types, where available, came from metadata supplied by the sample provider rather than from assay-based typing.

From its cysteine to its phenylalanine, the CDR3 spans 17 amino acids. Only CDR3 DNA is held: 51 bases, read in frame from base 1. Sequences SQVTM (CDR1) and ANQGSEA (CDR2) are obtained from the germline V gene. Deletion took 3 bases off V and 2 bases off J, with a span of 20 bases between the germline ends. TCRbeta CDR3 regions were amplified from genomic DNA by means of the immunoSEQ Assay, a bias-controlled multiplex PCR. Concerning the study's data processing: The number of nucleated cells in each sample was estimated from the amplification of reference gene primers within the assay. To quantify the absolute abundance of each unique TCRbeta CDR3 rearrangement, sequence reads were collapsed and filtered. For each sample, productive Simpson clonality was calculated as the square root of Simpson's diversity index across productive rearrangements. The clones in this table, taken by TCRdb from immuneACCESS, are in-frame only. Not every clone is retained; where verified, under half of the shortfall comes from an unresolved V gene, and the cause of the rest is unknown. V and J calls and clone size come straight from that table; D and trimming were deduced from the DNA. The sample profile shows 65,000 to 90,000 clones; about 72% of them were found once. In total, the top ten clones hold roughly 15% of the sample.

Collaborating institutions collected whole blood in K2EDTA tubes following their own protocols. For TCRbeta analysis, collaborators shipped samples in one of three forms: frozen whole blood, isolated PBMCs, or DNA extracted from either of those sample types. The full study reports these points: The amount of clinical and demographic metadata varied by source and participant and was provided uncurated.

The count of this clone is one. Its antigen is still unknown. The input lacks base qualities; no much larger clone sits a single base away. The receptor chain draws on TRBV29-1 and TRBJ1-3, with no reliable assignment of the D segment. This TCR was recovered from a man between 65 and 85 years old with active or convalescent COVID-19. Material: peripheral blood. The sequenced DNA is TGCAGCGTTGACCGGTTGTTTGACTTCCTCCCTGGAAACACCATATATTTT. The resulting protein is CSVDRLFDFLPGNTIYF.